This T cell receptor beta chain was sequenced in a study of T cells after yellow fever vaccination. TCRdb ran MiXCR on the 5' RACE reads and lists one entry per CDR3 protein. The data show about 150,000 distinct CDR3 sequences, more than 6.5% seen once. This clonotype came up many times. Its antigen is unknown. The CDR3 length is 17 residues. Germline assignment: CDR1 SGHTA and CDR2 FQGNSA. Between the trimmed V and J ends, which lost 0 bases and 0 bases, there was a span of 12 bases. Findings and limits, study-wide: Contaminating bulk clonotypes could be abundant in FACS-sorted repertoires. Weaker, the secondary response had a peak occurring faster, on day 5 versus 15.

The sequencing here drew on CD4+ T cells sorted from PBMCs, taken 10 days after the yellow fever booster vaccination. The chain joins TRBV7-2 to TRBJ1-5, with a weak D call TRBD1 (5 bases). This clonotype was obtained from a man younger than 40 who received the YFV17D yellow fever vaccine. CDR3 in amino acids: CASSLALVGDSNQPQHF. The CDR3 DNA follows: TGTGCCAGCAGCTTAGCTCTGGTAGGGGATAGCAATCAGCCCCAGCATTTT.